What follows are 22 T cell receptor beta chains derived from one specimen sequenced in a study of beta chain features in type 1 diabetes. Points from the study as a whole: In all four CD4+ subsets, TCRB CDR3 length was significantly, moderately reduced in type 1 diabetes.

The study reverse transcribed the entire isolated RNA, so it sequenced expressed TCRB transcripts. Sequencing used immunoSEQ multiplex PCR; TCRdb keeps in-frame clones, though not all of them. The sample has 680,000 or so clones, about an eighth seen once. Their recognized antigens are unknown. The sequenced material came from naive CD4+ T cells from blood. The receptors were sampled from a man aged 18-30 years with type 1 diabetes.

This clone has more than one count but fewer than ten. The chain uses TRBV9 and TRBJ2-1; perhaps TRBD2 as D (7 bases). Deletions cut 0 bases from V and 5 bases from J, with 12 bases between. The V gene's germline CDR1 is SGDLS and CDR2 YYNGEE. CDR3 length: 15 residues. CDR3: CASSVAGGGHNEQFF. As DNA, the CDR3 is TGTGCCAGCAGCGTAGCGGGGGGCGGACACAATGAGCAGTTCTTC.

This chain's CDR3 is CASSPGRGRFYEQYF. CDR3 coding DNA: TGTGCCAGCAGCCCTGGTAGGGGACGCTTTTACGAGCAGTACTTC. J is TRBJ2-7 and V is TRBV5-4, with D perhaps TRBD1 or TRBD2 (5 bases each). This CDR3 spans 15 amino acids. Germline V CDR1 and CDR2: SGHNT, YYREEE (reference sequence). Trimming removed 4 bases from V and 4 bases from J, with 18 bases in between.

This clone was seen more than once but under ten times. V is TRBV18 and J is TRBJ2-3; 7 nucleotides agree with TRBD1. Per germline, CDR1 KGHSH and CDR2 LQKENI. Trimming removed 6 bases from V and 3 bases from J; junction bases left unmatched: 6. This CDR3 has 14 amino acids. The CDR3 DNA sequence: TGTGCCAGCTCCCTCGGGACAGCTACAGATACGCAGTATTTT. Amino acid sequence: CASSLGTATDTQYF. Complete variable domain (other parts from reference TRBV18 and TRBJ2-3): NAGVMQNPRHLVRRRGQEARLRCSPMKGHSHVYWYRQLPEEGLKFMVYLQKENIIDESGMPKERFSAEFPKEGPSILRIQQVVRGDSAAYFCASSLGTATDTQYFGPGTRLTVL.

V usage is TRBV14 and J usage is TRBJ2-7; 9 bases are shared with TRBD1. The CDR3 consists of 14 residues. CDR1 SGHDN and CDR2 FVKESK come from the germline V gene. Trimming removed 4 bases from V and 5 bases from J; junction bases left unmatched: 6. As DNA, the CDR3 is TGTGCCAGCAGCCTCCGGGACAGGGTCGACGAGCAGTACTTC. Protein product: CASSLRDRVDEQYF.

The gene calls are TRBV5-1 and TRBJ1-1; 7 bases fit TRBD1. CDR1 is SGHRS and CDR2 is YFSETQ in the germline V gene. The junction had 7 bases not matched to a gene; V was cut back by 4 bases and J by 4 bases. The CDR3 runs 14 residues. CDR3 nucleotide sequence: TGCGCCAGCAGCCTGACAGGGCAAGGCACTGAAGCTTTCTTT. Translating it yields CASSLTGQGTEAFF.

V gene TRBV4-1 combines with J gene TRBJ1-3; the D gene is possibly TRBD1 (5 bases). Trimming removed 2 bases at V and 4 bases at J, with 15 bases between. The length of the CDR3 is 16 residues. Germline V gene sequence: CDR1 MGHRA, CDR2 YSYEKL. The CDR3 DNA sequence: TGCGCCAGCAGCCAACGCCGGATGGGGCAAGGAAACACCATATATTTT. Its protein is CASSQRRMGQGNTIYF.

The chain employs TRBV7-2 and TRBJ1-6; D is perhaps TRBD1 (6 bases). The CDR3 runs to 15 residues. Germline CDR1 is SGHTA and CDR2 is FQGNSA. The ends were cut back, 1 base at V and 6 bases at J, with 10 bases in the middle. The CDR3 sequence: CASSLVGQSNSPLHF. The CDR3 DNA sequence: TGTGCCAGCAGCTTAGTTGGACAGAGTAATTCACCCCTCCACTTT.

The rearrangement joins TRBV6-4 to TRBJ1-2; D gene unclear. Per the germline V gene, CDR1 is MRHNA and CDR2 is SNTAGT. The V gene lost 0 bases and the J gene lost 4 bases, with 6 bases spanning the gap. The CDR3 extends over 13 amino acids. The CDR3 protein is CASSDSRGYGYTF. In DNA, the CDR3 is TGTGCCAGCAGTGACTCCCGGGGCTATGGCTACACCTTC.

This clone was counted a few times. The chain is built from TRBV5-1 and TRBJ1-2; TRBD1 agrees at 9 bases. This CDR3 is 14 amino acids long. Germline V gene sequence: CDR1 SGHRS, CDR2 YFSETQ. The V segment lost 6 bases and the J segment 4 bases; nucleotides outside the gene matches: 7. The CDR3 is CASTETGGGYGYTF. The CDR3 bases are TGCGCCAGCACCGAAACAGGGGGCGGCTATGGCTACACCTTC.

The chain is built from TRBV6-5 and TRBJ1-6; D remains ambiguous. The CDR3 spans 15 residues. Trimming removed 5 bases at V and 10 bases at J, with 18 bases between. Germline CDR1 is MNHEY and CDR2 is SVGAGI. CDR3 region: CASSTSVFGRSPLHF. In DNA form, the CDR3 reads TGTGCCAGCAGTACTTCAGTATTTGGGCGATCACCCCTCCACTTT.

The genes are TRBV28 and TRBJ2-1; 7 bases are shared with TRBD1. Trimming took 4 bases from V and 4 from J; bases not matched to a gene: 7. Germline CDR1 is MDHEN and CDR2 is SYDVKM. CDR3 length: 15 residues. The CDR3 is CASSSVRGQYNEQFF. The DNA for the CDR3 is TGTGCCAGCAGTTCGGTCCGGGGACAGTACAATGAGCAGTTCTTC.

V is TRBV30 and J is TRBJ1-4; D gene ambiguous. The germline CDR1 and CDR2 sequences are GTSNPN and SVGIG (reference sequence). V lost 4 bases to trimming and J lost 3 bases, with 15 bases between them. The CDR3 runs 15 residues. The CDR3 here is CAWTYGFGANEKLFF. CDR3 in DNA: TGTGCCTGGACCTATGGATTCGGGGCTAATGAAAAACTGTTTTTT. Together with reference TRBV30 and TRBJ1-4, the CDR3 gives the full variable domain: SQTIHQWPATLVQPVGSPLSLECTVEGTSNPNLYWYRQAAGRGLQLLFYSVGIGQISSEVPQNLSASRPQDRQFILSSKKLLLSDSGFYLCAWTYGFGANEKLFFGSGTQLSVL.

The V and J genes are TRBV7-2 and TRBJ1-2; 7 bases are a match to TRBD1. V dropped 5 bases and J dropped 7; count of bases not matched to a gene: 10. This CDR3 comprises 14 residues. Germline V gives CDR1 SGHTA, CDR2 FQGNSA. The CDR3 spells CASSPARDSGGYTF. Here the CDR3 DNA reads TGTGCCAGCAGCCCAGCCCGGGACAGCGGTGGCTACACCTTC.

This clone was counted between two and nine times. The chain recombines TRBV7-6 with TRBJ2-7, with D perhaps TRBD1 or TRBD2 (5 bases each). Germline values: CDR1 SGHVS, CDR2 FNYEAQ. The CDR3 runs 12 residues. The V gene lost 2 bases and the J gene lost 7 bases, with 9 bases spanning the gap. CDR3 DNA: TGTGCCAGCAGCTTAATGGGGGAAGAGCAGTACTTC. Protein product: CASSLMGEEQYF.

This clone was picked up a small number of times. J is TRBJ2-2 and V is TRBV6-6; D gene unclear. This CDR3 contains 13 residues. V dropped 7 bases and J dropped 3 bases, with 9 bases sitting between them. Germline V CDR1 and CDR2: MNHNY, SVGAGI (reference sequence). In nucleotides, the CDR3 is TGTGCCAGCACACCCGGGCACACCGGGGAGCTGTTTTTT. Translated: CASTPGHTGELFF.

The chain has TRBV6-1 and TRBJ2-5; 9 nucleotides align to TRBD1. V lost 6 bases and J lost 4; bases outside the gene matches: 6. This CDR3 has 14 amino acids. Germline V CDR1 and CDR2: MNHNS, SASEGT. The CDR3 protein is CASRRDRVRETQYF. The CDR3 DNA follows: TGTGCCAGCAGGAGGGACAGGGTACGAGAGACCCAGTACTTC.

The V and J genes are TRBV29-1 and TRBJ2-1, with 9 bases fitting TRBD2. The trim removed 7 bases at V and 4 bases at J, leaving 8 bases unmatched. The CDR3 length is 14 residues. The germline V gene encodes CDR1 SQVTM and CDR2 ANQGSEA. The CDR3 coding sequence is TGCAGCGCCACAGCGGGGGGCCCTTACAATGAGCAGTTCTTC. It specifies CSATAGGPYNEQFF.

This clone was counted between two and nine times. The chain combines TRBV6-6 with TRBJ1-1, with D unclear. Trimming left V 8 bases short and J 1 base short, with 11 bases between. CDR1 and CDR2 (germline): MNHNY, SVGAGI (reference sequence). This CDR3 comprises 13 residues. The CDR3 spells CASLQLTNTEAFF. The CDR3 DNA sequence: TGTGCCAGCCTACAGTTAACGAACACTGAAGCTTTCTTT.

This clone occurred a few times. The chain links TRBV19 to TRBJ1-2, with D unresolved. The CDR3 loop spans 11 amino acids. V was cut by 1 base and J by 9 bases, with 6 bases left in between. CDR1 and CDR2 (germline): LNHDA, SQIVND (reference sequence). CDR3 region: CASSIVGSYTF. In DNA form, the CDR3 reads TGTGCCAGTAGTATAGTCGGGAGCTACACCTTC.

This chain joins TRBV28 and TRBJ2-1; 7 nucleotides agree with TRBD2. The CDR3 covers 15 residues. Losses at the gene ends were 2 bases for V and 6 bases for J; bases not matched to a gene: 7. Per germline, CDR1 MDHEN and CDR2 SYDVKM. The CDR3, as DNA: TGTGCCAGCAGTTTACTAGCGGTGCACGTCAATGAGCAGTTCTTC. It encodes CASSLLAVHVNEQFF. Supplemented by reference TRBV28 and TRBJ2-1, the full variable domain reads DVKVTQSSRYLVKRTGEKVFLECVQDMDHENMFWYRQDPGLGLRLIYFSYDVKMKEKGDIPEGYSVSREKKERFSLILESASTNQTSMYLCASSLLAVHVNEQFFGPGTRLTVL.

This clone was detected only a few times. In DNA form, the CDR3 reads TGTGCCAGCAGCCCTAGGTACTTC. Amino acids: CASSPRYF. The chain combines TRBV7-9 with TRBJ2-7; unclear D gene. V was pared by 5 bases and J by 12 bases, with 5 bases between. The germline gives CDR1 SEHNR, CDR2 FQNEAQ (reference sequence). The CDR3 extends over 8 amino acids. Complete variable domain (other parts from reference TRBV7-9 and TRBJ2-7): DTGVSQNPRHKITKRGQNVTFRCDPISEHNRLYWYRQTLGQGPEFLTYFQNEAQLEKSRLLSDRFSAERPKGSFSTLEIQRTEQGDSAMYLCASSPRYFGPGTRLTVT.

This clone appeared a few times. The rearrangement links TRBV9 to TRBJ1-1; D possibly corresponds to TRBD1 (6 bases). The CDR3 consists of 15 residues. The V and J ends lost 4 bases and 4 bases respectively, with 17 bases between them. Germline V lookup: CDR1 SGDLS, CDR2 YYNGEE. The CDR3 bases are TGTGCCAGCAGCACCATGGGGGGCTTTGGCACTGAAGCTTTCTTT. The encoded protein is CASSTMGGFGTEAFF.